The present TCR beta chain was sequenced within a study of ipilimumab plus nivolumab after autologous stem cell transplantation. Study-level information: Myeloma patients were high-risk transplant-naive or relapsed within 3 years of first autologous transplant.

Clones were sequenced by immunoSEQ multiplex PCR, and TCRdb holds only the in-frame ones, with some missing. The sample shows some 44,000 clones, about 88% of them seen only once. The clonotype was recovered from a male donor with multiple myeloma. The sequenced sample was PBMCs, obtained in a trial of ipilimumab plus nivolumab as post-transplant consolidation.

CDR3 in DNA: TGTGCCAGCAGGAAATACAGGGATGGCAATCAGCCCCAGCATTTT. Amino acid sequence: CASRKYRDGNQPQHF. The chain couples TRBV27 to TRBJ1-5, with a tentative D call TRBD1 (6 bases). This CDR3 spans 15 amino acids. Germline assignment: CDR1 MNHEY and CDR2 SMNVEV (reference sequence). The V and J ends lost 6 bases and 2 bases respectively, with 14 bases between them.